The 9 T cell receptor beta chains given below trace back to one sample, sequenced in a study of blood T cell repertoires in COVID-19. Assay: immunoSEQ multiplex PCR; the TCRdb copy retains only in-frame clones and omits some. The sample shows 150,000 to 200,000 clones, about 88% of them seen only once. The specimen was peripheral blood. All receptors come from a man between 60 and 70 years old with active or convalescent COVID-19.

The chain couples TRBV2 to TRBJ2-2, with D perhaps TRBD1 (6 bases). CDR1 and CDR2 from the germline V gene are SNHLY and FYNNEI. Trimming removed 7 bases from V and 4 bases from J, with 13 bases in between. This CDR3 spans 14 amino acids. The CDR3 DNA reads as TGTGCCAGCACGTCACAGGGCGGCACCGGGGAGCTGTTTTTT. Its protein is CASTSQGGTGELFF.

This clone was picked up one time. V is TRBV4-2 and J is TRBJ2-3; 8 nucleotides line up with TRBD2. From germline, CDR1 is LGHNA and CDR2 YNFKEQ. J gave up 12 bases and V 0 bases, and 5 bases lay outside the gene matches. This CDR3 spans 13 amino acids. The CDR3 reads CASSQDSGREQYF. CDR3 nucleotide sequence: TGTGCCAGCAGCCAAGACTCCGGGAGGGAACAGTATTTT.

V and J are TRBV6-1 and TRBJ2-7, with D possibly being TRBD1 (5 bases). Germline V gene data show CDR1 as MNHNS and CDR2 as SASEGT. Trimming left V 0 bases short and J 3 bases short, with 9 bases between. This CDR3 has 14 amino acids. Written as DNA, the CDR3 is TGTGCCAGCAGTGAAGCTAAAGGGGTCTACGAGCAGTACTTC. This translates into CASSEAKGVYEQYF.

The chain links TRBV3-1 (or the pseudogene TRBV3-2) to TRBJ2-1; 12 bases map to TRBD2. J lost 3 bases, V lost 6 bases, and 6 bases had no gene match. Germline CDR1 and CDR2: LGHDT and YNNKEL (reference sequence). The CDR3 length is 16 residues. The CDR3 here is CASSYGLAGNYNEQFF. CDR3 nucleotides: TGTGCCAGCAGTTACGGACTAGCGGGGAACTACAATGAGCAGTTCTTC.

The rearrangement links TRBV4-1 to TRBJ2-3; TRBD1 agrees at 10 bases. The CDR3 length is 16 residues. CDR1 is MGHRA, CDR2 YSYEKL, per germline. J was trimmed by 5 bases and V by 4 bases; bases with no gene match: 9. The CDR3 nucleotides are TGCGCCAGCAGCCTAAAAAGGGACAGGGGAGGAGATACGCAGTATTTT. This encodes CASSLKRDRGGDTQYF.

The genes are TRBV6-2 or TRBV6-3 and TRBJ1-5, with 10 bases matching TRBD1. Germline assignment: CDR1 MNHEY and CDR2 SVGEGT. There are 15 residues in the CDR3. The ends lost 6 bases at V and 5 bases at J; junction bases unmatched: 7. For the CDR3, the DNA is TGTGCCAGCAGCAACCGGGACAGGGGATATCAGCCCCAGCATTTT. Its translation: CASSNRDRGYQPQHF.

As regards this clone: Mismatch with germline at one junction end may stem from a read error. The rearrangement uses TRBV2 and TRBJ2-7; 14 positions match TRBD2. Looked up from germline, CDR1 is SNHLY and CDR2 is FYNNEI. The CDR3 covers 15 residues. This CDR3 is CASREVGTSGSSQYF. CDR3 coding DNA: TGTGCCAGCAGAGAAGTGGGGACTAGCGGGAGTTCGCAGTACTTC.

V usage is TRBV6-5 and J usage is TRBJ1-1, with D tentatively TRBD1 (5 bases). V lost 5 bases and J lost 4, with 14 bases in between. The CDR3 totals 14 residues. The germline V gene has CDR1 MNHEY and CDR2 SVGAGI. The CDR3 here is CASSPLGGTTEAFF. DNA of the CDR3: TGTGCCAGCAGTCCTCTGGGGGGAACCACTGAAGCTTTCTTT.

This chain connects TRBV12-5 to TRBJ1-1, with 7 bases aligning to TRBD1. Looked up from germline, CDR1 is LGHNT and CDR2 is FRNRAP. With 6 bases clipped from V and 7 bases from J, the junction kept 14 bases outside the gene matches. There are 15 residues in the CDR3. The CDR3 reads CASGPGTAYSGEAFF. The CDR3 nucleotides are TGTGCTAGTGGACCCGGGACAGCTTATAGCGGTGAAGCTTTCTTT.